This T cell receptor (beta chain) was captured in a study of CD8 T cells in ankylosing spondylitis. Notes on the study in general: CD8+ cells made up the disease-linked clones, which were relatively rare in peripheral blood. Enrichment of disease-linked clones was reportedly significant in matched ankylosing spondylitis synovial fluid. Characteristic, it appeared, of ankylosing spondylitis blood was a TCR beta motif of roughly eight highly homologous variants.

This CDR3 is 13 amino acids long. Per the germline V gene, CDR1 is SGHRS and CDR2 is YFSETQ. V was pared by 1 base and J by 4 bases, with 8 bases between. Molecular-barcoded quantitative 5'-RACE produced these TCR beta libraries. MiXCR was run by TCRdb on the 5' RACE reads, yielding one entry per CDR3 protein. The profile covers about 190,000 distinct CDR3 sequences, with roughly 13% appearing a single time and 8% to 13% taken by the ten largest. On this clonotype: The antigen is unknown.

This rearrangement joins TRBV5-1 to TRBJ1-2, with D unresolved. This TCR was sampled from a female donor with ankylosing spondylitis or in good health (not recorded which). Material: blood, either unsorted or a sorted T cell fraction (not recorded which). The CDR3 coding sequence is TGCGCCAGCAGCTTGACAGACGGCTATGGCTACACCTTC. Protein: CASSLTDGYGYTF.